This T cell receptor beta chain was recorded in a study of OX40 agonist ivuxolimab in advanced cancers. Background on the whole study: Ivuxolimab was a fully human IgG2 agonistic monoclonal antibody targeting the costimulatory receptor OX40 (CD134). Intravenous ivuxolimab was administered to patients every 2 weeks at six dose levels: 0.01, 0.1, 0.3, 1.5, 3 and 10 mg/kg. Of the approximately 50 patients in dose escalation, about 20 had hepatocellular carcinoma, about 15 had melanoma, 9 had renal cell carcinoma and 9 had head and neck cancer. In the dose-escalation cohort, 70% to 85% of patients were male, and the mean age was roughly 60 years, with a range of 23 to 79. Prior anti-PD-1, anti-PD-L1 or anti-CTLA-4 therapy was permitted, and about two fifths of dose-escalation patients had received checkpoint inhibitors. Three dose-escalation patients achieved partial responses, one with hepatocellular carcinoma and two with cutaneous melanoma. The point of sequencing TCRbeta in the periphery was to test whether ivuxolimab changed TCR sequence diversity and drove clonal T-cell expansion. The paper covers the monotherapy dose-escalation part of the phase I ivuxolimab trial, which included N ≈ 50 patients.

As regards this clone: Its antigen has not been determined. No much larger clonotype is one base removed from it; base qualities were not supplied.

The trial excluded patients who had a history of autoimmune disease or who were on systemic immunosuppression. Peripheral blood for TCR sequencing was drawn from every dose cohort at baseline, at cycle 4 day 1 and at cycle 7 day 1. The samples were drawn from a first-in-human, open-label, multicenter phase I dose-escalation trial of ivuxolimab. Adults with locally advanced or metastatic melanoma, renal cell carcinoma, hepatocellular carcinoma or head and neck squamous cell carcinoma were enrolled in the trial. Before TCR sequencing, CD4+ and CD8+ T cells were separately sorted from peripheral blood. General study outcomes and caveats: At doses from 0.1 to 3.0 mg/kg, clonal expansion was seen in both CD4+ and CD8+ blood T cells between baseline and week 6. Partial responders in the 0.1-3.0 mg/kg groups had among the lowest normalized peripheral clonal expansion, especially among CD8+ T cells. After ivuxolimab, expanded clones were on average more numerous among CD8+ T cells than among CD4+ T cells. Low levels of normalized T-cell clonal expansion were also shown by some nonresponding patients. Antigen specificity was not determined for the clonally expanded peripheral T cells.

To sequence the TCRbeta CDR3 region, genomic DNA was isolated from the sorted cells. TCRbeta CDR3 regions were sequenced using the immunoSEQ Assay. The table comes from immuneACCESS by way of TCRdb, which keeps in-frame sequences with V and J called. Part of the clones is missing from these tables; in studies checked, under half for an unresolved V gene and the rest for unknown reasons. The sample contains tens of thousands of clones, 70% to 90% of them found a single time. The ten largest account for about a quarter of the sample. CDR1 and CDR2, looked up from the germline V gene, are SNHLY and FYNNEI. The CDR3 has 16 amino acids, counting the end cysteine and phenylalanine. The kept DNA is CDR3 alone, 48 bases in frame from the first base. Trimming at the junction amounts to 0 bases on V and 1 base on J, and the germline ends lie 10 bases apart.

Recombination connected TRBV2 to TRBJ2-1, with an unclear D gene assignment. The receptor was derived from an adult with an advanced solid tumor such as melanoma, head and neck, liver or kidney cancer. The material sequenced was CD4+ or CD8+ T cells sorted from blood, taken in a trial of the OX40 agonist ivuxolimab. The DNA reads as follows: TGTGCCAGCAGTGAAGCGGCAGCCGGGTCCTACAATGAGCAGTTCTTC. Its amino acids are CASSEAAAGSYNEQFF.